Listed below are T cell receptor beta chains from one sample, sequenced in a study of cytotoxic CD8 clonotypes in ibrutinib-treated CLL. Here immunoSEQ multiplex PCR was the method, and the copy in TCRdb shows in-frame clones only, minus some. The table has 150,000 to 250,000 clones, approximately 68% seen once. The sequenced sample was PBMCs, obtained after 24 months of ibrutinib treatment. The receptors stem from a human donor with chronic lymphocytic leukemia. The CDR3 runs from the conserved cysteine through the conserved F or W. Fields, in order: V gene, J gene, clone size, D gene, CDR3 DNA, CDR3 protein. The D gene is left open where the match is weak. Only some rows state a clone size, as once, few, many or a class for expanded clones.

>TRBV4-2|TRBJ1-6|NA|TRBD1
TGTGCCAGCAGCCAAGGTCCTGGACAGGGTGTCTCGTATAATTCACCCCTCCACTTT
CASSQGPGQGVSYNSPLHF
>TRBV6-5|TRBJ2-7|once|TRBD2
TGTGCCAGCAGTTACTCGCGGCAGCGGGAGTTCTACGAGCAGTACTTC
CASSYSRQREFYEQYF
>TRBV27|TRBJ2-7|few|NA
TGTGCCAGCAGTTTATCAGCACAGTCCGAGCAGTACTTC
CASSLSAQSEQYF
>TRBV27|TRBJ2-1|NA|TRBD2
TGTGCCAGCAGTTTTCAAGGAGCGGGACCATCCTACAATGAGCAGTTCTTC
CASSFQGAGPSYNEQFF
>TRBV4-2|TRBJ2-3|NA|NA
TGTGCCAGCAGCCAAGAAGTCTTAGCTATACATACGCAGTATTTT
CASSQEVLAIHTQYF
>TRBV28|TRBJ1-4|NA|TRBD1
TGTGCCAGCAGTTTTTCATCTGGGACAGACGCGATCGCAACTAATGAAAAACTGTTTTTT
CASSFSSGTDAIATNEKLFF
>TRBV27|TRBJ2-7|NA|TRBD1
TGTGCCAGCGGACCTCAGGGGGCCTCCTACGAGCAGTACTTC
CASGPQGASYEQYF
>TRBV5-4|TRBJ1-4|NA|TRBD1
TGTGCCAGCAGCTTGGGTGGACAGGGGGCAACTAATGAAAAACTGTTTTTT
CASSLGGQGATNEKLFF
>TRBV18|TRBJ2-4|NA|TRBD2
TGTGCCAGCTCACCGTGGGTAGCGGGAGGGCAAAACATTCAGTACTTC
CASSPWVAGGQNIQYF
>TRBV15|TRBJ1-5|NA|NA
TGTGCCACCAGCGAGAGCCCCAATAGCAATCAGCCCCAGCATTTT
CATSESPNSNQPQHF